Listed below are T cell receptor beta chains from one sample, sequenced in a study of blood T cell repertoires in COVID-19. Measured with immunoSEQ multiplex PCR; TCRdb has only the in-frame clones, and not every one. The data hold over 25,000 clones, with about 90% observed a single time. Sequencing was carried out using peripheral blood. These receptors were obtained from a man in his fifties with active COVID-19. CDR3s include the opening cysteine and the closing phenylalanine or tryptophan. Each record gives: V gene, J gene, D gene, clone size, CDR3 protein, CDR3 DNA. D genes are given only for firm matches. Clone size, where shown, is once, few, many, or a class for clones that have expanded.

TRBV10-2,TRBJ2-7,TRBD2,NA,CASAGGNIGSYEQYF,TGCGCCAGCGCGGGAGGGAACATAGGGTCCTACGAGCAGTACTTC
TRBV30,TRBJ2-7,NA,once,CAWGRAEQYF,TGTGCCTGGGGCAGGGCCGAGCAGTACTTC
TRBV6-5,TRBJ1-2,TRBD1,NA,CATALGTGDYGYTF,TGTGCCACAGCGTTGGGGACAGGGGACTATGGCTACACCTTC
TRBV15,TRBJ2-1,TRBD2,NA,CATSFLAGGSWNEQFF,TGTGCCACCAGCTTTCTAGCGGGGGGATCTTGGAATGAGCAGTTCTTC
TRBV6-5,TRBJ1-1,NA,once,CASSYRVRRTYTEAFF,TGTGCCAGCAGTTATCGAGTAAGGAGGACCTACACTGAAGCTTTCTTT
TRBV27,TRBJ2-7,NA,NA,CASSLQGVHEQYF,TGTGCCAGCAGTTTGCAGGGTGTCCACGAGCAGTACTTC
TRBV2,TRBJ1-1,NA,NA,CASSSNRATEAFF,TGTGCCAGCAGCTCCAACAGGGCCACTGAAGCTTTCTTT
TRBV4-2,TRBJ2-4,NA,NA,CASSQPLEGAAKNIQYF,TGTGCCAGCAGCCAGCCCTTGGAGGGGGCGGCCAAAAACATTCAGTACTTC
TRBV5-5,TRBJ1-1,NA,NA,CASSWRTATRNTEAFF,TGTGCCAGCAGCTGGCGGACAGCAACTAGGAACACTGAAGCTTTCTTT
TRBV3-1/TRBV3-2,TRBJ2-7,TRBD2,NA,CASSRTSGIGEQYF,TGTGCCAGCAGCCGGACTAGCGGGATTGGCGAGCAGTACTTC
TRBV7-2,TRBJ2-7,TRBD1,NA,CASSLAGTGWAREQYF,TGTGCCAGCAGCTTAGCGGGGACAGGGTGGGCCCGCGAGCAGTACTTC
TRBV20-1,TRBJ2-5,TRBD1,NA,CSASRGQGQETQYF,TGCAGTGCTAGTCGCGGACAGGGCCAAGAGACCCAGTACTTC
TRBV5-4,TRBJ2-7,NA,NA,CASSSLPQAYEQYF,TGTGCCAGCAGCTCGTTACCACAGGCGTACGAGCAGTACTTC
TRBV5-1,TRBJ2-5,TRBD2,NA,CASSPRDSGQETQYF,TGCGCCAGCAGCCCCCGTGATAGCGGGCAAGAGACCCAGTACTTC
TRBV2,TRBJ1-5,NA,NA,CASSARQNQPQHF,TGTGCCAGCAGTGCGAGACAAAATCAGCCCCAGCATTTT
TRBV11-3,TRBJ1-1,NA,NA,CASSLRGNTEAFF,TGTGCCAGCAGCTTAAGGGGAAACACTGAAGCTTTCTTT
TRBV29-1,TRBJ2-3,TRBD2,NA,CSGGTSDTQYF,TGCAGCGGCGGGACTAGCGACACGCAGTATTTT
TRBV11-3,TRBJ1-2,NA,NA,CASGPRGANYGYTF,TGTGCCAGCGGTCCAAGGGGCGCCAACTATGGCTACACCTTC
TRBV14,TRBJ1-2,NA,few,CASSQEYRQYTF,TGTGCCAGCAGCCAAGAGTATCGACAGTACACCTTC
TRBV7-6,TRBJ2-3,TRBD2,NA,CASSLPTSGSVTDTQYF,TGTGCCAGCAGCTTGCCAACTAGCGGGAGTGTCACAGATACGCAGTATTTT
TRBV5-1,TRBJ2-3,NA,NA,CASSLQGFSTDTQYF,TGCGCCAGCAGCCTGCAGGGTTTTAGCACAGATACGCAGTATTTT
TRBV3-1/TRBV3-2,TRBJ2-7,TRBD1,NA,CASSQWRQGANEQYF,TGTGCCAGCAGCCAATGGAGACAGGGGGCGAACGAGCAGTACTTC
TRBV2,TRBJ2-2,TRBD2,NA,CASRAGLAGVTGELFF,TGTGCCAGCAGGGCGGGATTAGCGGGAGTCACCGGGGAGCTGTTTTTT
TRBV6-6,TRBJ1-2,NA,NA,CASNLDIYGYTF,TGTGCCAGCAACCTGGACATCTATGGCTACACCTTC
TRBV12-5,TRBJ1-2,NA,NA,CASGSDGTPYGYTF,TGTGCTAGTGGTTCAGACGGGACACCGTATGGCTACACCTTC
TRBV6-5,TRBJ1-6,NA,NA,CASSYSRDRYNSPLHF,TGTGCCAGCAGTTACAGCAGGGATAGGTATAATTCACCCCTCCACTTT
TRBV10-3,TRBJ2-7,NA,NA,CAISEGDSIYEQYF,TGTGCCATCAGTGAGGGGGACTCTATCTACGAGCAGTACTTC
TRBV29-1,TRBJ1-3,TRBD1,NA,CSVKTGALGSGNTIYF,TGCAGCGTTAAAACAGGGGCCCTCGGATCTGGAAACACCATATATTTT
TRBV5-4,TRBJ1-1,NA,NA,CASSLLNTEAFF,TGTGCCAGCAGCTTGCTAAACACTGAAGCTTTCTTT
TRBV9,TRBJ2-5,NA,NA,CASSLQGLSQETQYF,TGTGCCAGCAGCTTGCAGGGACTCTCACAAGAGACCCAGTACTTC
TRBV3-1/TRBV3-2,TRBJ1-1,NA,NA,CASSPRTDLNTEAFF,TGTGCCAGCAGCCCCCGGACAGATTTGAACACTGAAGCTTTCTTT
TRBV4-1,TRBJ2-5,TRBD2,NA,CASSQGSLAGGTIVETQYF,TGCGCCAGCAGCCAAGGATCACTAGCGGGGGGGACAATTGTGGAGACCCAGTACTTC
TRBV5-1,TRBJ1-2,TRBD1,NA,CASSLALQGRYGYTF,TGCGCCAGCAGCTTGGCTCTACAGGGGCGCTATGGCTACACCTTC
TRBV5-1,TRBJ1-2,TRBD1,NA,CASSLGTGDGYTF,TGCGCCAGCAGCTTGGGGACAGGGGACGGCTACACCTTC
TRBV5-1,TRBJ2-2,NA,NA,CASSLGGNTGELFF,TGCGCCAGCAGCTTGGGCGGGAACACCGGGGAGCTGTTTTTT
TRBV12-3/TRBV12-4,TRBJ2-7,NA,NA,CASSFGTQYEGYF,TGTGCCAGCAGTTTCGGGACTCAATACGAGGGGTACTTC
TRBV10-1,TRBJ2-6,NA,NA,CASSESGGAGANVLTF,TGCGCCAGCAGTGAGTCGGGGGGAGCTGGGGCCAACGTCCTGACTTTC
TRBV4-1,TRBJ1-2,TRBD1,NA,CASSLGQGGRSNYGYTF,TGCGCCAGCAGCTTGGGACAGGGGGGTCGCTCTAACTATGGCTACACCTTC
TRBV6-5,TRBJ1-4,NA,NA,CASSYLQGGNEKLFF,TGTGCCAGCAGTTACCTCCAGGGTGGTAATGAAAAACTGTTTTTT
TRBV5-4,TRBJ2-7,TRBD1,NA,CASSKGGIGYEQYF,TGTGCCAGCAGCAAAGGGGGCATAGGATACGAGCAGTACTTC
TRBV5-1,TRBJ2-5,TRBD2,NA,CASSLRLAAQETQYF,TGCGCCAGCAGCTTGAGGCTAGCGGCCCAAGAGACCCAGTACTTC
TRBV28,TRBJ2-1,TRBD1,NA,CASSFLRGGTGQFF,TGTGCCAGCAGTTTTCTGAGAGGGGGGACAGGGCAGTTCTTC
TRBV2,TRBJ2-7,NA,NA,CASRLAWEQYF,TGTGCCAGCAGATTAGCGTGGGAGCAGTACTTC
TRBV10-1,TRBJ1-5,TRBD1,NA,CASSRGYNQPQHF,TGCGCCAGCAGCAGGGGGTACAATCAGCCCCAGCATTTT
TRBV19,TRBJ2-1,TRBD1,NA,CASRTGNYNEQFF,TGTGCCAGTAGGACAGGGAACTACAATGAGCAGTTCTTC
TRBV28,TRBJ1-5,NA,NA,CASSSQGPQHF,TGTGCCAGCAGTTCGCAGGGGCCCCAGCATTTT
TRBV3-1/TRBV3-2,TRBJ2-7,NA,once,CASSQDNLRTGTYEQYF,TGTGCCAGCAGCCAAGATAATTTGAGGACTGGAACCTACGAGCAGTACTTC
TRBV30,TRBJ2-7,NA,NA,CAWSVGGEQYF,TGTGCCTGGAGTGTTGGAGGGGAGCAGTACTTC
TRBV28,TRBJ2-1,TRBD2,NA,CASSQTSGRGNEQFF,TGTGCCAGCAGCCAGACTAGCGGGAGGGGTAATGAGCAGTTCTTC
TRBV19,TRBJ2-7,NA,NA,CASSIALGGVTDEQYF,TGTGCCAGTAGTATAGCCCTCGGCGGGGTGACCGACGAGCAGTACTTC
TRBV5-1,TRBJ2-3,TRBD1,NA,CASRPPGTGDGDTQYF,TGCGCCAGCAGACCCCCCGGGACAGGGGATGGAGATACGCAGTATTTT
TRBV3-1/TRBV3-2,TRBJ1-4,TRBD1,NA,CASSLGQGDEKLFF,TGTGCCAGCAGCCTGGGACAGGGCGATGAAAAACTGTTTTTT
TRBV18,TRBJ1-1,NA,once,CASSPRRDTEAFF,TGTGCCAGCTCACCCCGCAGGGACACTGAAGCTTTCTTT
TRBV6-6,TRBJ2-7,TRBD1,NA,CATTNRDSYEQYF,TGTGCCACTACGAACCGGGACAGCTACGAGCAGTACTTC
TRBV19,TRBJ2-7,TRBD2,NA,CASSTLAGSYEQYF,TGTGCCAGTAGTACCCTAGCGGGGTCCTACGAGCAGTACTTC
TRBV7-3,TRBJ1-3,NA,once,CASSLGPGNTIYF,TGTGCCAGCAGCCTGGGCCCTGGAAACACCATATATTTT
TRBV7-3,TRBJ2-3,TRBD1,NA,CASSLRGQGTPDTQYF,TGTGCCAGCAGCTTAAGGGGACAGGGCACCCCAGATACGCAGTATTTT